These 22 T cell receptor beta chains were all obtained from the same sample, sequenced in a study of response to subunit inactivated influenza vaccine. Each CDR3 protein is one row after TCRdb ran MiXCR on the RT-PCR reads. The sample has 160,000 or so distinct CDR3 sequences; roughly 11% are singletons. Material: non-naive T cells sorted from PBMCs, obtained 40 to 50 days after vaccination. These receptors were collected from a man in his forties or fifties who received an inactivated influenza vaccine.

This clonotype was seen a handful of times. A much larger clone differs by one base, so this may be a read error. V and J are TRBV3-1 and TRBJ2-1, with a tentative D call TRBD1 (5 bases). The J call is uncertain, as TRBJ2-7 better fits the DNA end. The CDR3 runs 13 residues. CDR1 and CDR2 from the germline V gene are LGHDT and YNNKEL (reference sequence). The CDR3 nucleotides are TGTGCCAGCAGCCAAGCCGCCCAGGGAGAGCAGTACTTC. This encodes CASSQAAQGEQYF.

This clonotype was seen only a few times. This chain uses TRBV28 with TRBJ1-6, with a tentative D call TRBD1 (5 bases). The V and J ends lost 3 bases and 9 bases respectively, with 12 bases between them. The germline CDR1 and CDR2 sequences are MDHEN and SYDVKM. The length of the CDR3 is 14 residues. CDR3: CASSFEGRGSPLHF. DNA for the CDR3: TGTGCCAGCAGTTTTGAGGGGCGCGGTTCACCCCTCCACTTT.

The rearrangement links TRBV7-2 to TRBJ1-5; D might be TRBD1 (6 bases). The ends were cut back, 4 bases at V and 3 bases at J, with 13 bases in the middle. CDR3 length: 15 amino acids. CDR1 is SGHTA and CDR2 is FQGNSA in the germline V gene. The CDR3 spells CASSSTGRANQPQHF. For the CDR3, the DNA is TGTGCCAGCAGCTCCACAGGGAGGGCCAATCAGCCCCAGCATTTT.

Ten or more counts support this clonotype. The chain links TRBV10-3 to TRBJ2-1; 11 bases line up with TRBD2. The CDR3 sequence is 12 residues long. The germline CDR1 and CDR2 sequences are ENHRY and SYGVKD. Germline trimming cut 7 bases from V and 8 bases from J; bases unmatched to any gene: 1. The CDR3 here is CAIKGLADEQFF. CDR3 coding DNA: TGTGCCATCAAGGGACTAGCGGATGAGCAGTTCTTC.

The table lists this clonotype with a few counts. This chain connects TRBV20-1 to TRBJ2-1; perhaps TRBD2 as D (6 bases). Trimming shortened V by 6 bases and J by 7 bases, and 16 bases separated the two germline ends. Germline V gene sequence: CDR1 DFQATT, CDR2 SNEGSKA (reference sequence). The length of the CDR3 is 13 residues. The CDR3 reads CSAGGWLGNEQFF. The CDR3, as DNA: TGCAGTGCAGGAGGGTGGTTAGGGAATGAGCAGTTCTTC.

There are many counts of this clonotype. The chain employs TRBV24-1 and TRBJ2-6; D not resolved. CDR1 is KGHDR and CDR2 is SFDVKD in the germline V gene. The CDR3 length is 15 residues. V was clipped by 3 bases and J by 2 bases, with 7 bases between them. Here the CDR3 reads CATSDTRTGANVLTF. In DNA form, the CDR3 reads TGTGCCACCAGTGATACCCGGACTGGGGCCAACGTCCTGACTTTC.

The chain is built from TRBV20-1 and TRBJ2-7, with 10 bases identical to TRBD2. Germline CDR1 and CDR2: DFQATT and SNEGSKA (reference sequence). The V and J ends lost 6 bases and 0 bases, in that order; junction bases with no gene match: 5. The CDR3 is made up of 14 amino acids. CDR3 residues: CSAISGRASYEQYF. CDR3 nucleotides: TGCAGTGCCATCAGCGGGAGGGCCTCCTACGAGCAGTACTTC.

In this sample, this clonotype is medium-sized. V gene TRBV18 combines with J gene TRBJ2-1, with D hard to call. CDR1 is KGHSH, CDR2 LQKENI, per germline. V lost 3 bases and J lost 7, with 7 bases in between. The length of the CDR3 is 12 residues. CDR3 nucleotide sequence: TGTGCCAGCTCACCGATGGGGAATGAGCAGTTCTTC. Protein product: CASSPMGNEQFF.

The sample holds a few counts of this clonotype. This chain's CDR3 is CSAGRTVEQYF. CDR3 nucleotide sequence: TGCAGTGCGGGGCGCACCGTCGAGCAGTACTTC. The chain is built from TRBV20-1 and TRBJ2-7, with a weak D call TRBD1 (5 bases). CDR3 length equals 11 residues. In germline, CDR1 is DFQATT, CDR2 SNEGSKA (reference sequence). V was shortened by 6 bases and J by 6 bases, with 12 bases between the two germline ends.

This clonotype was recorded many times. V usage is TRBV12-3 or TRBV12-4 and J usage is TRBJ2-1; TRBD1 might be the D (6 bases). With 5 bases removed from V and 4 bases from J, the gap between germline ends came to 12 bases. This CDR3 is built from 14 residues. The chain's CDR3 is CASSRQESYNEQFF. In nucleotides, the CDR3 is TGTGCCAGCAGTCGACAGGAGAGTTACAATGAGCAGTTCTTC.

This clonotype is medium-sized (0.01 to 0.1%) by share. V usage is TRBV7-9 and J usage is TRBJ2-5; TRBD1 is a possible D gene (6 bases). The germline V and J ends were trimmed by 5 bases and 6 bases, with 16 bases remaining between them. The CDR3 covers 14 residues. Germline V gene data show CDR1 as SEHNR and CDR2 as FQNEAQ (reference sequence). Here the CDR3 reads CASSGTGLGKTQYF. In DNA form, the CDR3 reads TGTGCCAGCAGCGGTACAGGGCTAGGGAAGACCCAGTACTTC.

CDR3 amino acids: CASSFRPAEAFF. The CDR3 nucleotides are TGTGCCAGCAGCTTTCGTCCAGCTGAAGCTTTCTTT. The genes are TRBV5-6 and TRBJ1-1; D gene unclear. Trimming left V 2 bases short and J 6 bases short, with 8 bases between. The CDR3 totals 12 residues. Per the germline V gene, CDR1 is SGHDT and CDR2 is YYEEEE.

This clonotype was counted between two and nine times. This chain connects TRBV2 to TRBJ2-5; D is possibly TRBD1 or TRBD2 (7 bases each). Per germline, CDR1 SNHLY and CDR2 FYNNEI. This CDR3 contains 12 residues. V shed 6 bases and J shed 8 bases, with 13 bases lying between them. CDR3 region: CASRLRGGTQYF. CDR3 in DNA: TGTGCCAGCAGGCTCAGGGGGGGAACCCAGTACTTC.

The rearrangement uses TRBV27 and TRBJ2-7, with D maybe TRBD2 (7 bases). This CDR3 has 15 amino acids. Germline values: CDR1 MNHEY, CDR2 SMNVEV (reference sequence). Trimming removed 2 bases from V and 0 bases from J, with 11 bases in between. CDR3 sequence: CASSLGGASSYEQYF. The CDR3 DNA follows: TGTGCCAGCAGTTTAGGGGGGGCGAGCTCCTACGAGCAGTACTTC.

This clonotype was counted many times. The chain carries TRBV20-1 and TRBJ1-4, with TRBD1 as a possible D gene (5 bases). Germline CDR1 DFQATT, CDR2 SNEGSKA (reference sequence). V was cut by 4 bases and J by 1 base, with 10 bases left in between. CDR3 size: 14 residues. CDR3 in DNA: TGCAGTGCTACAGGGCCTCTAACTAATGAAAAACTGTTTTTT. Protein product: CSATGPLTNEKLFF.

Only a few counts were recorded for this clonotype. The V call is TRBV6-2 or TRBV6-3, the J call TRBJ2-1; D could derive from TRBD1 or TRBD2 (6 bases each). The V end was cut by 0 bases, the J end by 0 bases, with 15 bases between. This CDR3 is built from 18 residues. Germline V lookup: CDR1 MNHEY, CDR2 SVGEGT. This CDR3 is CASSYSREEGGSYNEQFF. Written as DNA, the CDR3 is TGTGCCAGCAGTTACTCGCGGGAAGAGGGGGGCTCCTACAATGAGCAGTTCTTC.

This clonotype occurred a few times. The CDR3 reads CASSVAGREAFF. As DNA, the CDR3 is TGTGCCAGCAGCGTAGCCGGCAGAGAAGCTTTCTTT. The rearrangement uses TRBV9 and TRBJ1-1; the D is unclear. Trimming removed 0 bases from V and 8 bases from J, with 8 bases in between. This CDR3 is 12 amino acids long. The germline CDR1 and CDR2 sequences are SGDLS and YYNGEE.

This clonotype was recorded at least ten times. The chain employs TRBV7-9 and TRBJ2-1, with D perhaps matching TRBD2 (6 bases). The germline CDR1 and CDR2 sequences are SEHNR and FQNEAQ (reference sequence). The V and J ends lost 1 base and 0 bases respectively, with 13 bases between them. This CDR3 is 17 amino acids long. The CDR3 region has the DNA TGTGCCAGCAGCTTAGGACCGGCGGGAAGCTCCTACAATGAGCAGTTCTTC. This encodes CASSLGPAGSSYNEQFF.

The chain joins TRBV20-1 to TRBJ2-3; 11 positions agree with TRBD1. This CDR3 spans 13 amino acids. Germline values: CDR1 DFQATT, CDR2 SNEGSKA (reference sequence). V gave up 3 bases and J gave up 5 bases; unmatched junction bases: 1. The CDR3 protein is CSARGQGVDTQYF. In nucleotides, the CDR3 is TGCAGTGCTAGGGGACAGGGGGTAGATACGCAGTATTTT.

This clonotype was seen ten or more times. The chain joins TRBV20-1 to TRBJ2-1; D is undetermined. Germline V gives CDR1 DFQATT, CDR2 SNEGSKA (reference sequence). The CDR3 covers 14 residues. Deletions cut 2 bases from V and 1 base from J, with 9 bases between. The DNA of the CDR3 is TGCAGTGCTAGATTGGGGATTTCCTACAATGAGCAGTTCTTC. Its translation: CSARLGISYNEQFF.

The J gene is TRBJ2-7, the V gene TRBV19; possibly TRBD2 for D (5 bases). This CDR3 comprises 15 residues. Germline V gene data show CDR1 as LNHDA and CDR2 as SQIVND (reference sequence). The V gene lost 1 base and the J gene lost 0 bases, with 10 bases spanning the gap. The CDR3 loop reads CASSIVPGSSYEQYF. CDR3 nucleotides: TGTGCCAGTAGTATAGTCCCGGGAAGCTCCTACGAGCAGTACTTC.

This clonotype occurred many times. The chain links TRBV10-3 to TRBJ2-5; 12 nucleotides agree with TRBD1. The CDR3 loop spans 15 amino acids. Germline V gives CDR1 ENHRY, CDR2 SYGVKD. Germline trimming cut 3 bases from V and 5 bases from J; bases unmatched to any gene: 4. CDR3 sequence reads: CAISDRDRGLETQYF. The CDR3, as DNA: TGTGCCATCAGTGATCGGGACAGGGGGCTGGAGACCCAGTACTTC.